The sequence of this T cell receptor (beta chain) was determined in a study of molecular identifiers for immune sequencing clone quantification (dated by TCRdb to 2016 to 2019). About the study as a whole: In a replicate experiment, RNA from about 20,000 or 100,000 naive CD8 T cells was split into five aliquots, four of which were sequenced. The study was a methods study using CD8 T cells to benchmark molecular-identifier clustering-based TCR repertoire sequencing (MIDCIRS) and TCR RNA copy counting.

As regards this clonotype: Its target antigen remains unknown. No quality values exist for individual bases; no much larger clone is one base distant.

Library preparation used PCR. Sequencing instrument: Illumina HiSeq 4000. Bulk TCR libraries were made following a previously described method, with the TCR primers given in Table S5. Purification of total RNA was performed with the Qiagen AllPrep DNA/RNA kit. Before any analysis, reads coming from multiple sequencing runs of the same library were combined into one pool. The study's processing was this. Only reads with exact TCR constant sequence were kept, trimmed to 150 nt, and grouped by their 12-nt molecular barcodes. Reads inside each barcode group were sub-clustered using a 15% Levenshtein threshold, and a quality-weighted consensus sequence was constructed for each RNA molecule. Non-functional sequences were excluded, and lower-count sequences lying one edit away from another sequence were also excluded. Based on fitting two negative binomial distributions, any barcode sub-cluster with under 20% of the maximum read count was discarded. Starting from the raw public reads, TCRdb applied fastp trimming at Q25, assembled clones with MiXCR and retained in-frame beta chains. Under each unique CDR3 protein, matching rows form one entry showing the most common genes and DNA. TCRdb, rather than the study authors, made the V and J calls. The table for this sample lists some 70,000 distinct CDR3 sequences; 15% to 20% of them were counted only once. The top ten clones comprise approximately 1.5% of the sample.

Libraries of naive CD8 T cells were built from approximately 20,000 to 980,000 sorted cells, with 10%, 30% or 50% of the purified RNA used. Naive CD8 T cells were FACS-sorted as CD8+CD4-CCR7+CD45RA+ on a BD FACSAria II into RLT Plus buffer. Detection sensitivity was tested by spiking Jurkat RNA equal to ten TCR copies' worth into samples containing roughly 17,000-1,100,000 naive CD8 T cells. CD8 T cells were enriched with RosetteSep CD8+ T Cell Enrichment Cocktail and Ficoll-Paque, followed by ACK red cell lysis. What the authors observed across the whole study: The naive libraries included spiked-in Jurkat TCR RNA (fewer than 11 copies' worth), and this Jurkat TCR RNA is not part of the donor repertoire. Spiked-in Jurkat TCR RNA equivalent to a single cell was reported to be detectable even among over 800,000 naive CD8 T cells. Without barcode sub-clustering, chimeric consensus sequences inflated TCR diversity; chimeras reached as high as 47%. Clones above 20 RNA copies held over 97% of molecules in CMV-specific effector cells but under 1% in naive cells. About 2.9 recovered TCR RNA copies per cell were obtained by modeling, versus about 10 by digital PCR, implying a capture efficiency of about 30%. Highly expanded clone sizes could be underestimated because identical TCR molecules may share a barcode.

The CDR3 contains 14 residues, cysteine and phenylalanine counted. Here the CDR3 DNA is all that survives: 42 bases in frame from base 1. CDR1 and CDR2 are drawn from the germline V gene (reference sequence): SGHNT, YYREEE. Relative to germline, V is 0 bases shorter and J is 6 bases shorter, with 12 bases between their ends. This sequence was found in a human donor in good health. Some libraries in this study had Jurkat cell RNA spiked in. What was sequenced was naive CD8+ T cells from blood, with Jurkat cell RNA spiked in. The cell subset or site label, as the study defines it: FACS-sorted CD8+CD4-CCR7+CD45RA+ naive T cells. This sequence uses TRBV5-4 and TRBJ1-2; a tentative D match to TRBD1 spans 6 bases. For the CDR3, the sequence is CASSLEGGTDGYTF. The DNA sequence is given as TGTGCCAGCAGCTTGGAAGGGGGGACTGATGGCTACACCTTC.